A single sample is the source of the 2 T cell receptor beta chains below, sequenced in a study of long-term antiretroviral therapy in people with HIV. The assay used was immunoSEQ (version v3.0), run at survey level. Using immunoSEQ multiplex PCR, the repertoire was profiled, and TCRdb retains in-frame clones only, with some absent. The table lists roughly 20,000 clones, 65% to 80% of them singletons. Sample: unsorted PBMCs, taken 0.5 years before starting antiretroviral therapy. The receptor source for this set is a man younger than 35 with HIV.

The chain combines TRBV19 with TRBJ1-2, with D hard to call. There are 15 residues in the CDR3. Trimming stripped 5 bases from V and 2 bases from J, with 15 bases between. Germline values: CDR1 LNHDA, CDR2 SQIVND (reference sequence). The CDR3: CASSAPGVKNYGYTF. In DNA form, the CDR3 reads TGTGCCAGTAGTGCTCCAGGAGTTAAGAACTATGGCTACACCTTC.

This clone has a single count. Here the CDR3 DNA reads TGTGCCAGCAGCCCCCCGAACGGGGCCTCCTACGAGCAGTACTTC. Protein: CASSPPNGASYEQYF. This chain links TRBV9 with TRBJ2-7; D is tentatively TRBD1 or TRBD2 (5 bases each). V lost 4 bases and J 0 bases, leaving 14 bases between the germline ends. This CDR3 region has 15 residues. Germline V CDR1 and CDR2: SGDLS, YYNGEE.